This TCR beta chain was sequenced in a study of response to subunit inactivated influenza vaccine. Findings and limits, study-wide: There was a suggestion from the authors that each seasonal influenza vaccination recruits few new T cells.

This CDR3 contains 14 residues. The V gene lost 6 bases and the J gene lost 1 base, with 15 bases spanning the gap. Per germline, CDR1 DFQATT and CDR2 SNEGSKA (reference sequence). For this clonotype: Its matching antigen is unknown.

TCRdb called the RT-PCR reads again in MiXCR, with one record for every CDR3 protein. The data show 150,000 to 200,000 distinct CDR3 sequences, approximately 10% seen once. This rearrangement joins TRBV20-1 to TRBJ1-2; weak D call: TRBD1 (5 bases). The TCR originated in a man in his fifties who received an inactivated influenza vaccine. This specimen was non-naive T cells sorted from PBMCs, taken roughly 45 days after vaccination. Written as DNA, the CDR3 is TGCAGTGCCGGAGAACAGGAACATAACTATGGCTACACCTTC. It codes for CSAGEQEHNYGYTF.